These 22 T cell receptor beta chains came from one sample sequenced in a study of cytomegalovirus exposure and HLA in healthy donors. With 60 Vbeta and 13 Jbeta primers, the PCR was carried out. Here immunoSEQ multiplex PCR was the method, and the copy in TCRdb shows in-frame clones only, minus some. The sample comprises 110,000 or so clones, under 80% of which are singletons, and 4% to 5% rests with the top ten. The sequenced material came from PBMCs. These receptors came from a woman in her forties in good health and CMV-seropositive.

The rearrangement links TRBV28 to TRBJ1-4; D uncertain. Trimming shortened V by 2 bases and J by 5 bases, and 12 bases separated the two germline ends. The CDR3 has 15 residues. Germline V gene data show CDR1 as MDHEN and CDR2 as SYDVKM. This chain's CDR3 is CASSLRRGLNEKLFF. The DNA for the CDR3 is TGTGCCAGCAGTTTAAGGCGGGGTCTCAATGAAAAACTGTTTTTT.

This chain connects TRBV6-5 to TRBJ1-4; possible D gene TRBD1, 6 bases. V was clipped by 5 bases and J by 7 bases, with 17 bases between them. The CDR3 covers 15 residues. Germline CDR1 reads MNHEY; CDR2 reads SVGAGI. CDR3 coding DNA: TGTGCCAGCAGTACTTCCGGGACAAGATTTGAAAAACTGTTTTTT. Its translation: CASSTSGTRFEKLFF.

The J gene is TRBJ2-1, the V gene TRBV19; perhaps TRBD1 as D (6 bases). Per the germline V gene, CDR1 is LNHDA and CDR2 is SQIVND (reference sequence). V dropped 5 bases and J dropped 3 bases, with 14 bases sitting between them. The CDR3 extends over 15 amino acids. DNA for the CDR3: TGTGCCAGTAGTTCCTCCGGGACACACTACAATGAGCAGTTCTTC. It translates to CASSSSGTHYNEQFF.

This clone was detected once. The chain has TRBV19 and TRBJ1-5; 10 nucleotides align to TRBD1. Trimming cost V 6 bases and J 5 bases; bases outside gene matches: 7. This CDR3 is 15 amino acids long. Germline assignment: CDR1 LNHDA and CDR2 SQIVND (reference sequence). CDR3 residues: CASSLTGTGDQPQHF. In nucleotides, the CDR3 is TGTGCCAGTAGCCTCACCGGGACAGGGGATCAGCCCCAGCATTTT.

This clone was seen only a few times. The chain links TRBV19 to TRBJ1-5; tentatively, D is TRBD1 (6 bases). Trimming removed 2 bases from V and 4 bases from J, with 18 bases in between. The CDR3 loop spans 17 amino acids. Germline V lookup: CDR1 LNHDA, CDR2 SQIVND (reference sequence). CDR3: CASSIFRGGSPNQPQHF. CDR3 coding DNA: TGTGCCAGTAGTATATTTAGGGGGGGCAGCCCGAATCAGCCCCAGCATTTT.

The CDR3 sequence: CASSLKQGVEQFF. As DNA, the CDR3 is TGTGCCAGCAGCTTGAAACAGGGAGTTGAGCAGTTCTTC. The chain couples TRBV5-4 to TRBJ2-1, with a tentative D call TRBD1 (6 bases). Germline-derived CDR1 and CDR2 are SGHNT and YYREEE (reference sequence). CDR3 length equals 13 residues. Trimming stripped 1 base from V and 9 bases from J, with 11 bases between.

V and J are TRBV4-1 and TRBJ1-5; the match to TRBD1 covers 9 bases. CDR3 length: 17 residues. CDR1 is MGHRA, CDR2 YSYEKL, per germline. V lost 4 bases to trimming and J lost 5 bases; unmatched junction nucleotides: 12. The CDR3 spells CASSPPRLGTGYQPQHF. DNA of the CDR3: TGCGCCAGCAGCCCCCCCCGGCTAGGGACAGGGTATCAGCCCCAGCATTTT.

The J gene is TRBJ1-2, the V gene TRBV5-6, with TRBD1 matching over 9 bases. Germline loops: CDR1 SGHDT, CDR2 YYEEEE. Trimming removed 4 bases from V and 3 bases from J; junction bases left unmatched: 16. The CDR3 spans 18 residues. The CDR3, as DNA: TGTGCCAGCAGCGTTCCCGGACAGGGGCACTCTTCTTACTATGGCTACACCTTC. Amino acids: CASSVPGQGHSSYYGYTF.

The genes are TRBV4-2 and TRBJ2-7; D not certain. Germline V gives CDR1 LGHNA, CDR2 YNFKEQ. The V gene lost 3 bases and the J gene lost 5 bases, with 11 bases spanning the gap. The CDR3 is 13 residues long. The CDR3 coding sequence is TGTGCCAGCAGCCACCCAGTTGTCAACGAGCAGTACTTC. Translated: CASSHPVVNEQYF.

This chain links TRBV18 with TRBJ2-7; the D gene is possibly TRBD2 (6 bases). The CDR3 contains 15 residues. Trimming shortened V by 3 bases and J by 2 bases, and 14 bases separated the two germline ends. Per germline, CDR1 KGHSH and CDR2 LQKENI. The CDR3 loop reads CASSPGAGWAYEQYF. CDR3 DNA sequence: TGTGCCAGCTCACCTGGGGCGGGATGGGCCTACGAGCAGTACTTC.

This chain links TRBV4-2 with TRBJ2-7; 9 nucleotides agree with TRBD1. Germline V gene lookup returns CDR1 LGHNA and CDR2 YNFKEQ. The CDR3 is 17 amino acids. Trimming removed 0 bases from V and 2 bases from J; junction bases left unmatched: 8. The CDR3 is CASSQELWGQGPYEQYF. The CDR3 DNA sequence: TGTGCCAGCAGCCAAGAGTTATGGGGACAGGGCCCCTACGAGCAGTACTTC.

The chain joins TRBV7-9 to TRBJ1-1; D is perhaps TRBD1 (6 bases). Trimming removed 5 bases from V and 4 bases from J, with 11 bases in between. CDR1 is SEHNR and CDR2 is FQNEAQ in the germline V gene (reference sequence). This CDR3 is 13 amino acids long. CDR3 coding DNA: TGTGCCAGCAGCCCCAGGGGTAGCACTGAAGCTTTCTTT. It yields the protein CASSPRGSTEAFF.

This chain links TRBV23-1 with TRBJ2-1; 7 nucleotides align to TRBD2. TRBV23-1 is designated an ORF whose function remains uncertain. The CDR3 is 21 residues long. V lost 3 bases, J lost 1 base, and 21 bases stayed unmatched. CDR3 DNA sequence: TGCGCCAGCAGTCAGGTAGGGCAGGTCGGCGGGAGAGGGTTATCCTACAATGAGCAGTTCTTC. Translation: CASSQVGQVGGRGLSYNEQFF.

This chain links TRBV18 with TRBJ1-6, with D maybe TRBD1 (6 bases). The length of the CDR3 is 16 residues. Trimming left V 3 bases short and J 9 bases short, with 18 bases between. Germline V CDR1 and CDR2: KGHSH, LQKENI. The CDR3 region has the DNA TGTGCCAGCTCACCCAGTATGAATCAGGGGCGTTCACCCCTCCACTTT. It translates to CASSPSMNQGRSPLHF.

In this sample, this clone turned up a few times. V gene TRBV6-1 combines with J gene TRBJ2-3; D might be TRBD2 (6 bases). The CDR3 sequence is 13 residues long. Trimming removed 6 bases from V and 1 base from J, with 8 bases in between. Germline V lookup: CDR1 MNHNS, CDR2 SASEGT. CDR3 in DNA: TGTGCCAGCAGGCCGGGGGGCACAGATACGCAGTATTTT. Its translation is CASRPGGTDTQYF.

The chain recombines TRBV7-2 with TRBJ2-5; weak D call: TRBD1 (6 bases). The J call is in doubt because the DNA end fits TRBJ2-7 better. Germline loops: CDR1 SGHTA, CDR2 FQGNSA. The CDR3 spans 13 residues. The CDR3 spells CASSLPGAYEQYF. CDR3 nucleotides: TGTGCCAGCAGCTTACCAGGGGCCTACGAGCAGTACTTC.

Only a few counts were recorded for this clone. The chain recombines TRBV10-1 with TRBJ2-1, with D possibly matching TRBD2 (6 bases). Germline values: CDR1 WNHNN, CDR2 SYGVQD (reference sequence). This CDR3 has 14 residues. Trimming left V 7 bases short and J 8 bases short, with 18 bases between. This CDR3 reads CASTPNLERDEQFF. The CDR3, as DNA: TGCGCCAGCACTCCAAATCTCGAGCGGGATGAGCAGTTCTTC.

This clone was recorded only once. V gene TRBV2 combines with J gene TRBJ2-5; maybe TRBD2 (7 bases). The CDR3 length is 17 residues. The ends were cut back, 2 bases at V and 4 bases at J, with 20 bases in the middle. Germline CDR1 reads SNHLY; CDR2 reads FYNNEI. The CDR3 DNA sequence: TGTGCCAGCAGTGAACCCTGGGGAGGGGGGGAGCGAGAGACCCAGTACTTC. Amino acids: CASSEPWGGGERETQYF. Full variable domain (rest looked up from reference TRBV2 and TRBJ2-5): EPEVTQTPSHQVTQMGQEVILRCVPISNHLYFYWYRQILGQKVEFLVSFYNNEISEKSEIFDDQFSVERPDGSNFTLKIRSTKLEDSAMYFCASSEPWGGGERETQYFGPGTRLLVL.

J is TRBJ2-5 and V is TRBV11-2, with 8 bases that match TRBD2. The CDR3 consists of 16 residues. From germline, CDR1 is SGHAT and CDR2 FQNNGV. V was pared by 0 bases and J by 4 bases, with 7 bases of the junction left unmatched. The CDR3 coding sequence is TGTGCCAGCAGCTTAGAATCGGGGGGGCGCTTAGAGACCCAGTACTTC. This translates into CASSLESGGRLETQYF.

Regarding this clone: The same CDR3 also results from other DNA sequences found in this sample. The rearrangement uses TRBV7-2 and TRBJ2-1; D is possibly TRBD1 (5 bases). The CDR3 sequence is 13 residues long. Germline lookup yields CDR1 SGHTA and CDR2 FQGNSA. V was trimmed by 1 base and J by 5 bases, leaving 6 bases between them. CDR3 coding DNA: TGTGCCAGCAGCTTAGGACAGAACAATGAGCAGTTCTTC. Amino acid sequence: CASSLGQNNEQFF. Full variable domain (remainder filled in from reference TRBV7-2 and TRBJ2-1): GAGVSQSPSNKVTEKGKDVELRCDPISGHTALYWYRQSLGQGLEFLIYFQGNSAPDKSGLPSDRFSAERTGGSVSTLTIQRTQQEDSAVYLCASSLGQNNEQFFGPGTRLTVL.

The rearrangement joins TRBV19 to TRBJ2-1, with 14 bases fitting TRBD2. CDR1 is LNHDA and CDR2 is SQIVND in the germline V gene (reference sequence). Trimming at V came to 6 bases and at J to 7 bases, leaving 2 bases not matched to a gene. This CDR3 contains 14 residues. The CDR3 region is CASRTSGRGNEQFF. For the CDR3, the DNA is TGTGCCAGTAGGACTAGCGGGAGGGGGAATGAGCAGTTCTTC.

The rearrangement uses TRBV27 and TRBJ1-1; no firm D call. V was pared by 7 bases and J by 0 bases, with 12 bases between. In germline, CDR1 is MNHEY, CDR2 SMNVEV (reference sequence). The CDR3 totals 14 residues. The CDR3 DNA is TGTGCCAGCAAACCCCAGGAAATGAACACTGAAGCTTTCTTT. Translating it yields CASKPQEMNTEAFF.